This T cell receptor beta chain was sequenced during a study of neurological immune-mediated disorders (dated by TCRdb to the late 2010s). A note on the overall study: Among the 35 or so multiple sclerosis patients, approximately 31 had relapsing-remitting MS and 3 had secondary progressive MS. The cohort included roughly 71 subjects: 14 with HAM/TSP, around 34 with multiple sclerosis, and some 20 healthy controls. The approximately 110 TCR-beta libraries included longitudinal samples, technical triplicates and paired sorted CD4+ and CD8+ T-cell subsets alongside PBMC samples. Peripheral blood TCR-beta repertoires from patients with HTLV-I-associated myelopathy (HAM/TSP), patients with multiple sclerosis, and healthy controls were compared in the study using UMI-based sequencing. Summary of the overall study and its limitations: No identical CDR3 amino acid sequences were found to be shared among expanded clones across subjects, suggesting that TCR-beta repertoires were private in all groups. Repertoires from 18 of 34 MS patients were grouped by phylogenetic analysis into a cluster of related CDR3 sequences, suggesting a possible repertoire-level signature. The highest TCR clonal expansion was observed in HAM/TSP patients, whereas the lowest was observed in MS patients, even when compared with healthy controls. The MS cluster was not associated with any clinical or MRI features, and the authors stated that larger cohorts are needed.

cDNA was synthesized by template-switch 5'RACE using a primer with a 10-nucleotide random unique molecular identifier that tagged each TCR transcript. Each sequencing run produced over 190 million TCR-beta sequences covering 15-18 subjects. The RNeasy kit was used for extraction of total RNA. The KAPA Real-time Library Amplification kit was used to amplify TCR-beta VDJ regions with primers for the TCR constant region and the 5'RACE anchor. A first PCR added sample indexes and Illumina adaptors, and a second PCR then raised library yield. After purification with Ampure beads, the TCR product of roughly 650 bp was size-selected on a 2% E-gel SizeSelection system. Before pooling, libraries had their quality checked on a Bioanalyzer, their concentration measured with Qubit, and their quantity determined with the Kapa Library Quantification kit. An Illumina HiSeq 2500 was used to sequence the libraries paired-end at 2 x 150 bp. To increase sequence diversity, roughly 25-31% phiX was spiked into each library pool. In the original analysis: Quality-filtered reads were processed with the UMI-based MiGEC pipeline, and over 75% of raw TCR sequences were removed by the MiGEC pipeline during error correction. VDJ genes were aligned to IMGT germline references, and each clonotype was defined by a unique CDR3 amino acid sequence together with V-J genes. VDJtools evaluated clonal expansion, Shannon diversity and CDR3 relatedness (CalcPairwiseDistances, ClusterSamples); CLCbio workbench built phylogenetic trees. Expanded clones were defined as having at least 8 unique UMIs, based on coefficient-of-variation modelling across technical triplicates. TCRdb trimmed public reads at Q25 via fastp, called clones via MiXCR and kept in-frame beta chains. Each CDR3 protein gets just one entry, which takes the most common genes and DNA from the rows behind it. The V and J calls, along with clone size, are taken from TCRdb and not from the paper's own processing. The sample records about 10,000 distinct CDR3 sequences, about 22% of which are singletons. The ten most abundant clones make up approximately 15% of the sample.

The CDR3 holds 16 amino acids from the cysteine to the phenylalanine. The kept DNA is CDR3 alone, 48 bases in frame from the first base. V sheds 2 bases and J sheds 0 bases, leaving 11 bases between their ends. CDR1 ENHRY and CDR2 SYGVKD are derived from the germline V gene. This clonotype was counted at least ten times. Its antigen target is currently unknown. Base-call qualities are not available, and no considerably larger clone is one nucleotide away. Sorted-subset TCR libraries were prepared from around 1 million sorted CD4+ or CD8+ T cells. Multiple sclerosis patients were enrolled in a US clinical protocol under which disease progression was evaluated by magnetic resonance imaging. Peripheral blood underwent Ficoll-Hypaque density gradient centrifugation to isolate PBMCs, which were then cryopreserved in liquid nitrogen. The study also sequenced paired sorted CD4+ and CD8+ subsets from healthy controls, HAM/TSP patients and MS patients.

The V and J genes are TRBV10-3 and TRBJ1-5; no confident D gene assignment can be made. The receptor comes from a woman aged 40 to 55 with multiple sclerosis. The sequencing sample was made of CD8+ T cells from blood. The DNA sequence is TGTGCCATCAGTGAGACGGCGAGAAATAGCAATCAGCCCCAGCATTTT. Its protein is CAISETARNSNQPQHF.